These 9 T cell receptor beta chains came from one sample sequenced in a study of blood T cell repertoires in COVID-19. Generated by immunoSEQ multiplex PCR, the TCRdb table keeps only in-frame clones and is missing some. The table has about 140,000 clones, approximately 84% seen once. Specimen: PBMCs or T cells enriched from blood (not recorded which). The receptors stem from a woman aged 45-60 years with acute COVID-19.

The DNA for the CDR3 is TGTGCCACCAGTGATTTGGGGACAGCTCAAGAGACCCAGTACTTC. Translated: CATSDLGTAQETQYF. This sequence joins TRBV24-1 and TRBJ2-5, with TRBD1 matching 7 bases. V lost 0 bases and J lost 2; bases outside the gene matches: 2. CDR3 length: 15 residues. CDR1 is KGHDR and CDR2 is SFDVKD in the germline V gene.

The V call is TRBV11-3, the J call TRBJ1-2; D possibly corresponds to TRBD1 (6 bases). With 5 bases removed from V and 8 bases from J, the gap between germline ends came to 24 bases. CDR1 is SGHNT, CDR2 YENEEA, per germline. There are 16 residues in the CDR3. The CDR3 sequence is CASSQYKTGGGGGYTF. The CDR3 DNA follows: TGTGCCAGCAGCCAATATAAGACAGGTGGCGGGGGAGGCTACACCTTC.

The chain recombines TRBV5-1 with TRBJ2-3; 10 positions agree with TRBD2. The V and J ends lost 0 bases and 4 bases, in that order; junction bases with no gene match: 5. Germline CDR1 and CDR2: SGHRS and YFSETQ. The CDR3 extends over 16 amino acids. CDR3 loop: CASSLDGTSVPDTQYF. The CDR3 coding sequence is TGCGCCAGCAGCTTGGACGGGACTAGCGTACCAGATACGCAGTATTTT.

CDR3 in DNA: TGTGCCAGCAGTGAGCGGCGGGCCAACACCGGGGAGCTGTTTTTT. Amino acid sequence: CASSERRANTGELFF. The chain carries TRBV6-1 and TRBJ2-2, with D perhaps TRBD2 (5 bases). Germline CDR1 is MNHNS and CDR2 is SASEGT. The CDR3 is 15 residues long. V lost 3 bases to trimming and J lost 2 bases, with 10 bases between them.

The sample holds one count of this clone. A read error may account for a junction end that differs from germline. V usage is TRBV7-7 and J usage is TRBJ2-3; TRBD2 agrees at 8 bases. The CDR3 is 15 amino acids. Germline V CDR1 and CDR2: SSHAT, FNYEAQ (reference sequence). The CDR3 reads CASSQGLGSTDTQYF. In nucleotides, the CDR3 is TGTGCTAGCAGCCAGGGACTAGGTAGCACAGATACGCAGTATTTT.

The V and J genes are TRBV9 and TRBJ2-1; TRBD2 matches 13 bases. J lost 7 bases, V lost 3 bases, and 10 bases had no gene match. The CDR3 is made up of 17 amino acids. Germline V gene sequence: CDR1 SGDLS, CDR2 YYNGEE. CDR3 amino acids: CASSDRLAGGRFNEQFF. The CDR3 bases are TGTGCCAGCAGCGACAGACTAGCGGGAGGACGCTTTAATGAGCAGTTCTTC.

The chain uses TRBV11-2 and TRBJ1-1, with D perhaps TRBD1 (6 bases). The CDR3 extends over 14 amino acids. The germline V gene encodes CDR1 SGHAT and CDR2 FQNNGV. Trimming removed 5 bases from V and 1 base from J, with 11 bases in between. As DNA, the CDR3 is TGTGCCAGCAGCCCGAACAGGGCGAACACTGAAGCTTTCTTT. Translation: CASSPNRANTEAFF.

The CDR3 coding sequence is TGTGCCAGCAGCTCTTTAGCGGGAGTGGAGGAGACCCAGTACTTC. Encoded protein: CASSSLAGVEETQYF. This chain uses TRBV7-8 with TRBJ2-5; the match to TRBD2 covers 9 bases. Germline CDR1 and CDR2: SGHVS and FQNEAQ. This CDR3 has 15 amino acids. The J segment lost 5 bases and the V segment lost 4 bases, leaving 8 bases of the junction unmatched.

This clone was picked up one time. V is TRBV7-9 and J is TRBJ1-2; D unresolved. V was pared by 3 bases and J by 6 bases, with 17 bases between. This CDR3 is built from 15 residues. Germline V lookup: CDR1 SEHNR, CDR2 FQNEAQ (reference sequence). The CDR3 is CASSFSDGPRDGYTF. Written as DNA, the CDR3 is TGTGCCAGCAGCTTTTCCGACGGGCCGAGGGATGGCTACACCTTC.